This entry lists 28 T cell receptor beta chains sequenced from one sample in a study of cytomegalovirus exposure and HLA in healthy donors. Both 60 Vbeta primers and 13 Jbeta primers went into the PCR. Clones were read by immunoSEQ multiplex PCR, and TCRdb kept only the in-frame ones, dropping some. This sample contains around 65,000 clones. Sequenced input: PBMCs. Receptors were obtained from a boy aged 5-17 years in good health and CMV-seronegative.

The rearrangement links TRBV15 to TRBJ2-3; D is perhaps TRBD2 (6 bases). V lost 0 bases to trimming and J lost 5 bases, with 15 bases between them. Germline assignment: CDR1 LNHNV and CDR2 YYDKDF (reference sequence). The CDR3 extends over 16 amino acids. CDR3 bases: TGTGCCACCAGCAGAGATGGTAGCGGTTCTGGAGATACGCAGTATTTT. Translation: CATSRDGSGSGDTQYF.

For the CDR3, the DNA is TGTGCCAGCAGCTTCGGCTCATACAGGGAATCCTACGAGCAGTACTTC. It is translated as CASSFGSYRESYEQYF. The chain combines TRBV13 with TRBJ2-7, with D possibly matching TRBD1 (6 bases). Between the trimmed V and J ends, which lost 3 bases and 1 base, there was a span of 16 bases. CDR3 length equals 16 residues. The V gene's germline CDR1 is PRHDT and CDR2 FYEKMQ (reference sequence).

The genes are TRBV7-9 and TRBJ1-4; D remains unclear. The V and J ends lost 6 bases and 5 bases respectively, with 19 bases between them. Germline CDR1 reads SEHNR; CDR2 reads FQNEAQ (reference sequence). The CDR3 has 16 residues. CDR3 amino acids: CASRLRRGIVNEKLFF. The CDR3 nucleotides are TGTGCCAGCAGACTAAGGCGCGGGATCGTCAATGAAAAACTGTTTTTT.

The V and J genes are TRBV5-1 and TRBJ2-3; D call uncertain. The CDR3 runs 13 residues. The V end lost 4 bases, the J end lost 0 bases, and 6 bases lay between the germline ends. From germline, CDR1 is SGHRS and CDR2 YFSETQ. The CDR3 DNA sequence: TGCGCCAGCAGCCTACCTAGCACAGATACGCAGTATTTT. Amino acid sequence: CASSLPSTDTQYF.

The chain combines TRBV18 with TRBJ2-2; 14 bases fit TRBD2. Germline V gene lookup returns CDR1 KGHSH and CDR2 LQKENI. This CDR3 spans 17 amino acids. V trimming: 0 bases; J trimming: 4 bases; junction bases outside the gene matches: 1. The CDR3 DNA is TGTGCCAGCTCACCACCTGGGACTAGCGGGGGCACCGGGGAGCTGTTTTTT. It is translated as CASSPPGTSGGTGELFF.

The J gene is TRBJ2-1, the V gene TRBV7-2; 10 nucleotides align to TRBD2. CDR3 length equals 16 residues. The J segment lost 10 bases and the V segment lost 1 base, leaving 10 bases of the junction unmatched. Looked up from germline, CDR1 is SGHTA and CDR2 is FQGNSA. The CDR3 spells CASSLDQSGRAKEQFF. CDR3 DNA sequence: TGTGCCAGCAGCTTAGATCAAAGCGGGAGGGCCAAGGAGCAGTTCTTC.

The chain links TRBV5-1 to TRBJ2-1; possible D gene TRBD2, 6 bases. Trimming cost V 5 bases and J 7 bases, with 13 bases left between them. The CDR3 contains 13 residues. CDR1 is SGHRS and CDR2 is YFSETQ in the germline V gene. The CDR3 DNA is TGCGCCAGCAGTCCCGGGAGCGGGAATGAGCAGTTCTTC. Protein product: CASSPGSGNEQFF.

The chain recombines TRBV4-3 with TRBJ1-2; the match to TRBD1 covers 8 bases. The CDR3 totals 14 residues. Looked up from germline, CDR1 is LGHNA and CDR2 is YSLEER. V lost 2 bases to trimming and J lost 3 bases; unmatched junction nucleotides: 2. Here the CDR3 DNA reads TGCGCCAGCAGCCAAAGGACAGGGCACTATGGCTACACCTTC. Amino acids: CASSQRTGHYGYTF.

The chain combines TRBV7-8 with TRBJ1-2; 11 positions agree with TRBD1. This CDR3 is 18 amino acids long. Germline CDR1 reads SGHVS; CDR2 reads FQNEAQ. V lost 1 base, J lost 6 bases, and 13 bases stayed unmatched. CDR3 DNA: TGTGCCAGCAGCTTAGACGAGTGGGCTCGGACAGGGGGCGATGGCTACACCTTC. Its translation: CASSLDEWARTGGDGYTF.

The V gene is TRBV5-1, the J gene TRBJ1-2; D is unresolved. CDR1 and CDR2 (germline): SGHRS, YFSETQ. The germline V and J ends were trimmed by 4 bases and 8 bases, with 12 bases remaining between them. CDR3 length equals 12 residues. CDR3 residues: CASSPDLRGYTF. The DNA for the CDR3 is TGCGCCAGCAGCCCTGACCTGAGGGGCTACACCTTC.

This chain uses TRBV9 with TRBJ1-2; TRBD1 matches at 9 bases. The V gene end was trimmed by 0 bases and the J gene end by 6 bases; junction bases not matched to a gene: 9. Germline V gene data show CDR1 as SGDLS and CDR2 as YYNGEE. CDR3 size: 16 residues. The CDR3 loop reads CASSVALGQGLDGYTF. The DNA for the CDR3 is TGTGCCAGCAGCGTAGCCTTGGGACAGGGACTAGATGGCTACACCTTC.

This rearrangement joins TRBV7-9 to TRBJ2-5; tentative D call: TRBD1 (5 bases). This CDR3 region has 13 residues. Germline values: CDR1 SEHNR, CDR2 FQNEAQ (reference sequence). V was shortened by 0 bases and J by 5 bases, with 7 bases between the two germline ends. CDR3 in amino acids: CASSLAGVETQYF. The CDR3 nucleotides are TGTGCCAGCAGCTTAGCAGGGGTGGAGACCCAGTACTTC.

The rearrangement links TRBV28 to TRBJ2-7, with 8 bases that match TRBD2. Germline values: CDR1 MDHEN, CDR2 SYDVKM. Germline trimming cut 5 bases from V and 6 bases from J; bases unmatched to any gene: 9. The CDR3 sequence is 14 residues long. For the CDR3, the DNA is TGTGCCAGCAGTCCGACCACCGGGGGGGTCGAGCAGTACTTC. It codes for CASSPTTGGVEQYF.

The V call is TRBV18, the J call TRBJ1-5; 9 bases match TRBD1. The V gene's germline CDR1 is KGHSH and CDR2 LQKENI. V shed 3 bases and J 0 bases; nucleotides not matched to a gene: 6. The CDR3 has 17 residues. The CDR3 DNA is TGTGCCAGCTCACCTTCGGGACAGGGTTATAGCAATCAGCCCCAGCATTTT. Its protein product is CASSPSGQGYSNQPQHF.

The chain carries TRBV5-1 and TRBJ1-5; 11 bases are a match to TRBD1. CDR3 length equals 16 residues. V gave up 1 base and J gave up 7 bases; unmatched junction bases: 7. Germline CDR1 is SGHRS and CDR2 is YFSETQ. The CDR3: CASSLLPGQGDQPQHF. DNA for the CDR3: TGCGCCAGCAGCTTGTTGCCGGGACAGGGGGACCAGCCCCAGCATTTT. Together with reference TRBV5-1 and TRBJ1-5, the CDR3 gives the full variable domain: KAGVTQTPRYLIKTRGQQVTLSCSPISGHRSVSWYQQTPGQGLQFLFEYFSETQRNKGNFPGRFSGRQFSNSRSEMNVSTLELGDSALYLCASSLLPGQGDQPQHFGDGTRLSIL.

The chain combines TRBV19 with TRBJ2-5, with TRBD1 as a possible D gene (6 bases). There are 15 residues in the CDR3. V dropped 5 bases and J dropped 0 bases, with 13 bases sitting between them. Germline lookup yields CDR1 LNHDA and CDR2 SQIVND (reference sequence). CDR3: CASSPGTMYQETQYF. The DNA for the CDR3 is TGTGCCAGTAGTCCCGGGACAATGTACCAAGAGACCCAGTACTTC.

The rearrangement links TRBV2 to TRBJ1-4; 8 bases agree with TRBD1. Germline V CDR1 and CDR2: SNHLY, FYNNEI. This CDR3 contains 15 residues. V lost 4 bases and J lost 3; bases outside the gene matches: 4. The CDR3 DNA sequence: TGTGCCAGCAGTGTACAGGGGGATTCTAATGAAAAACTGTTTTTT. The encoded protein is CASSVQGDSNEKLFF.

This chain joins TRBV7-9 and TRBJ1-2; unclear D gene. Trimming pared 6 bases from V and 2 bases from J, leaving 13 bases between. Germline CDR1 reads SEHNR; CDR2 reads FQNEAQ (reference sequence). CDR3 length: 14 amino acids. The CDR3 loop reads CASRGAYGNYGYTF. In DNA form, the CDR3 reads TGTGCCAGCAGAGGCGCATACGGGAACTATGGCTACACCTTC. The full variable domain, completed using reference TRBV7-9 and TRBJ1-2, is DTGVSQNPRHKITKRGQNVTFRCDPISEHNRLYWYRQTLGQGPEFLTYFQNEAQLEKSRLLSDRFSAERPKGSFSTLEIQRTEQGDSAMYLCASRGAYGNYGYTFGSGTRLTVV.

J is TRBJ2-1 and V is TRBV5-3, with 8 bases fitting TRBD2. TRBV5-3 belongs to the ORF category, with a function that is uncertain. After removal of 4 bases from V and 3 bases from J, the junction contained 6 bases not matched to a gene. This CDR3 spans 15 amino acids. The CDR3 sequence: CARSPYGGDYNEQFF. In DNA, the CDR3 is TGTGCCAGAAGCCCGTACGGGGGGGACTACAATGAGCAGTTCTTC.

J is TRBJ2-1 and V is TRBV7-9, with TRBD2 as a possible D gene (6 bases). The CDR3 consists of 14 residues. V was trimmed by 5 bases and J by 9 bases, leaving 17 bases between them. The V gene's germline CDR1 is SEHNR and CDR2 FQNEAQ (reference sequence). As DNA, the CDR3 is TGTGCCAGCAGCCCCAAAATGTACGGGGGTGAGCAGTTCTTC. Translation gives CASSPKMYGGEQFF.

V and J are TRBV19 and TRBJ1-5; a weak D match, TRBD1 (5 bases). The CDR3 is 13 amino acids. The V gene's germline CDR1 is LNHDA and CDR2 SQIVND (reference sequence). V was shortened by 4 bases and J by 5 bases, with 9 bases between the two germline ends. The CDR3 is CASSKGHYQPQHF. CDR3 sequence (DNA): TGTGCCAGTAGTAAGGGGCATTATCAGCCCCAGCATTTT.

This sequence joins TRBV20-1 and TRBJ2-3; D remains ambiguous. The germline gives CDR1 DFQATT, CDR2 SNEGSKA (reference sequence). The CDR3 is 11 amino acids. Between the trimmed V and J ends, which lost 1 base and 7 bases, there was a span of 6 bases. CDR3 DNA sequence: TGCAGTGCTAGAGCCCTAAATACGCAGTATTTT. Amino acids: CSARALNTQYF.

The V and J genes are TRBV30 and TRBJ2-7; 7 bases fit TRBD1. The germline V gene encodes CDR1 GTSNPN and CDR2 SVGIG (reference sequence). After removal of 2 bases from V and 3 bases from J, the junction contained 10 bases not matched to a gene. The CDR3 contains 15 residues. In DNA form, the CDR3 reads TGTGCCTGGAGTCTTGCCGGGACAGTAAACTACGAGCAGTACTTC. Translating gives CAWSLAGTVNYEQYF.

The CDR3 region has the DNA TGTGCCAGCAGCCCGAGTGGTAGCGGGAGGGCGTCGGGGTACGAGCAGTACTTC. Translating gives CASSPSGSGRASGYEQYF. The chain carries TRBV7-8 and TRBJ2-7; 11 positions match TRBD2. The CDR3 is 18 amino acids. Trimming removed 5 bases from V and 4 bases from J; junction bases left unmatched: 16. Germline V lookup: CDR1 SGHVS, CDR2 FQNEAQ.

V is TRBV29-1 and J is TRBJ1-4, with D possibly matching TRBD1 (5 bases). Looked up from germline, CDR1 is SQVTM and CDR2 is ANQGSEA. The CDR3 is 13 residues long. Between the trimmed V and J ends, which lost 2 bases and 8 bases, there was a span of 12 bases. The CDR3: CSVELGGGEKLFF. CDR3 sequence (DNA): TGCAGCGTTGAATTGGGGGGAGGAGAAAAACTGTTTTTT.

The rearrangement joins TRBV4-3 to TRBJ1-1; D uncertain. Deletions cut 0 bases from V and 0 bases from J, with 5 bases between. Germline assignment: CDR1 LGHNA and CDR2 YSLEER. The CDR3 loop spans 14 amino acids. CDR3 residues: CASSQDVVNTEAFF. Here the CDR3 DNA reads TGCGCCAGCAGCCAAGATGTCGTGAACACTGAAGCTTTCTTT.

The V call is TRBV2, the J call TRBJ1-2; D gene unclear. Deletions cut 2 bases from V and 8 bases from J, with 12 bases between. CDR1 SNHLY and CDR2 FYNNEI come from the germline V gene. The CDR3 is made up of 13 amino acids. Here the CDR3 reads CASSERFPRGYTF. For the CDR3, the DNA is TGTGCCAGCAGTGAACGGTTCCCGCGCGGCTACACCTTC.

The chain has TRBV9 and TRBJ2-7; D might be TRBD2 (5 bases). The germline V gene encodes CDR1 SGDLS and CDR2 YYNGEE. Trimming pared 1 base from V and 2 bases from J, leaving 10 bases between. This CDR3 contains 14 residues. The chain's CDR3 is CASSVMAGAYEQYF. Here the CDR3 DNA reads TGTGCCAGCAGCGTAATGGCCGGGGCCTACGAGCAGTACTTC.